This T cell receptor beta chain appears in the sequencing data of a study of CD8 T cells in Susac syndrome. Sequencing of TCR beta was performed on blood CD8+ and CD4+ T cells. An amount of RNA that ranged from roughly 0.5 to 1 ug was reverse transcribed with random hexamers. MiXCR, run by TCRdb on the immunoSEQ multiplex PCR reads, gives a single entry per CDR3 protein. Altogether some 300,000 distinct CDR3 sequences are present, 65% to 90% being singletons, with the ten largest covering roughly 0.22%. Trimming removed 2 bases from V and 0 bases from J; junction bases left unmatched: 3. Looked up from germline, CDR1 is ENHRY and CDR2 is SYGVKD. CDR3 size: 16 residues.

The sample consisted of CD8+ T cells from PBMCs. The sequence derives from a human donor with multiple sclerosis. V and J are TRBV10-3 and TRBJ1-1; the match to TRBD1 covers 10 bases. Here the CDR3 DNA reads TGTGCCATCAGTGAGGCGGGACAGGGGATGAACACTGAAGCTTTCTTT. Its protein is CAISEAGQGMNTEAFF.